These 8 T cell receptor beta chains originate from one sample sequenced in a study of CD8+CD57+ T cells in acquired aplastic anemia. For sequencing, patients were chosen who had shown expansion of CD8+CD57+ cells by flow cytometry. Genomic DNA provided the template from which TCR beta VDJ and CDR3 profiles were obtained. TCRdb itself ran the reads through MiXCR, one entry per CDR3 protein. The sample carries roughly 250,000 distinct CDR3 sequences, 82% recorded once. Input material: sorted CD4+, CD8+, or CD8+CD57+ T cells (not recorded which) from PBMCs. The receptors shown here come from a human donor with aplastic anemia.

The chain uses TRBV7-8 and TRBJ2-7; 7 bases fit TRBD2. Per the germline V gene, CDR1 is SGHVS and CDR2 is FQNEAQ. V lost 3 bases and J lost 4; bases outside the gene matches: 18. The CDR3 spans 18 residues. The DNA for the CDR3 is TGTGCCAGCAGCTTTCATCGCGGGGGAACAGATACGCAGTACGAGCAGTACGTC. Amino acids: CASSFHRGGTDTQYEQYV.

The chain is built from TRBV20-1 and TRBJ2-7; 8 positions agree with TRBD1. CDR3 length: 15 amino acids. V gave up 3 bases and J gave up 5 bases; unmatched junction bases: 12. Per germline, CDR1 DFQATT and CDR2 SNEGSKA (reference sequence). In nucleotides, the CDR3 is TGCAGTGCTAGGAGTGGTCAGGGGGCGATCAACGAGCAGTACTTC. Its protein product is CSARSGQGAINEQYF.

The chain carries TRBV7-9 and TRBJ2-1; the D gene is possibly TRBD2 (6 bases). There are 16 residues in the CDR3. Trimming shortened V by 3 bases and J by 8 bases, and 20 bases separated the two germline ends. CDR1 is SEHNR, CDR2 FQNEAQ, per germline (reference sequence). The CDR3 sequence: CASSFEGGGGTDEQFF. CDR3 bases: TGTGCCAGCAGCTTTGAGGGAGGTGGGGGGACGGATGAGCAGTTCTTC.

The chain links TRBV7-3 to TRBJ2-5; D might be TRBD2 (6 bases). V lost 5 bases, J lost 4 bases, and 14 bases lay in between. Germline CDR1 is SGHTA and CDR2 is FQGTGA. CDR3 length equals 14 residues. In DNA, the CDR3 is TGTGCCAGCAGCAGGGGCAGCGGGTCAGAGACCCAGTACTTC. As protein: CASSRGSGSETQYF.

The CDR3 region is CASSVQPDTQYLAYEQYV. The CDR3 DNA reads TGTGCCAGCAGCGTACAGCCAGATACGCAGTACCTTGCCTACGAGCAGTACGTC. The genes are TRBV9 and TRBJ2-7, with no clear D. The CDR3 is made up of 18 amino acids. Germline V gene sequence: CDR1 SGDLS, CDR2 YYNGEE. With 1 base removed from V and 2 bases from J, the gap between germline ends came to 22 bases.

The gene calls are TRBV9 and TRBJ1-2; 8 bases map to TRBD1. This CDR3 is built from 16 residues. V was clipped by 0 bases and J by 9 bases; unmatched bases: 13. Germline V lookup: CDR1 SGDLS, CDR2 YYNGEE. The CDR3 protein is CASSVVQGGQETRYTF. The CDR3 region has the DNA TGTGCCAGCAGCGTAGTACAGGGGGGACAAGAGACTCGCTACACCTTC.

V usage is TRBV7-9 and J usage is TRBJ2-7, with TRBD1 matching over 12 bases. The V and J ends lost 5 bases and 10 bases, in that order; junction bases with no gene match: 15. The length of the CDR3 is 16 residues. CDR1 and CDR2 (germline): SEHNR, FQNEAQ (reference sequence). The CDR3 DNA is TGTGCCAGCAGCCGGGACAGGGGGCTGTTTAATGAAAAACAGTACTTC. Protein: CASSRDRGLFNEKQYF.

A word on this clonotype: Germline is not matched at one junction end, which may reflect a read error. The chain links TRBV9 to TRBJ2-3; D perhaps matches TRBD1 (6 bases). The germline V gene encodes CDR1 SGDLS and CDR2 YYNGEE. The length of the CDR3 is 14 residues. The CDR3 sequence is CASGLGGEKLTLYF. CDR3 bases: TGTGCCAGCGGGTTAGGGGGAGAAAAACTGACGCTGTATTTT.